This T cell receptor beta chain was identified in a study of graft-versus-host responses after intestinal transplantation. Overall study: Multivisceral, liver-intestinal, or isolated intestinal transplants were received by the recipients. Anti-thymocyte globulin induction, then tacrolimus and steroids for around 3 years, went to all recipients.

Study outcomes and limitations: High graft-versus-host to host-versus-graft clonal ratios were found in allografts of patients who had graft-donor T cell macrochimerism. Peak circulating GvH clone levels tracked with early post-transplant HvG declines.

Trimming at V came to 3 bases and at J to 4 bases, leaving 4 bases not matched to a gene. The V gene's germline CDR1 is SGHDT and CDR2 YYEEEE. This CDR3 is 14 amino acids long. TCRdb's copy holds only in-frame clones and misses some; the assay was immunoSEQ multiplex PCR. The sample includes about 40,000 clones, 91% seen only once; the top ten take over 2%. In this sample, this clone turned up once. Antigen: not known. The starting material was PBMCs, obtained approximately 320 days after intestinal transplant. The receptor was derived from a human patient who received an intestinal transplant, so some T cells may come from the graft donor. This chain uses TRBV5-6 with TRBJ2-7; 10 nucleotides match TRBD2. CDR3 bases: TGTGCCAGCAGCTCCGGACTAGCGGCTTACGAGCAGTACTTC. The encoded protein is CASSSGLAAYEQYF.